This T cell receptor beta chain was captured in a study of blood T cell repertoires in COVID-19. Study details: Donors in the United States, Italy and Spain gave samples during acute or convalescent COVID-19. The cDNA or gDNA used as material had been derived from T cells, B-cell-depleted T cells, or PBMCs.

Per the original methods: The assay estimated nucleated cells by amplifying reference gene primers. Assay: immunoSEQ multiplex PCR; the TCRdb copy retains only in-frame clones and omits some. V and J calls and clone size are those listed in that table; D and trimming were worked out from the DNA. The table has over 120,000 clones, 65% to 85% seen once; the top ten hold approximately 3.9%. The CDR3 runs 11 residues. The V and J ends lost 6 bases and 5 bases respectively, with 7 bases between them. Germline assignment: CDR1 SNHLY and CDR2 FYNNEI. V gene TRBV2 combines with J gene TRBJ1-2, with unresolved D. The sequenced material came from peripheral blood. The origin of this receptor is an older woman with acute or convalescent COVID-19. The CDR3 coding sequence is TGTGCCAGCAGCCTAACTTATGGCTACACCTTC. It translates to CASSLTYGYTF.